Presented here are 17 T cell receptor beta chains from one specimen sequenced in a study of CD8+CD57+ T cells in acquired aplastic anemia (dated by TCRdb to 2016 to 2019). TCRdb records Illumina HiSeq 2000 as the sequencer. Profiling of TCR beta VDJ combinations and CDR3 sequences used genomic DNA as the template. TCRdb's own reprocessing of the public reads used fastp at Q25 and MiXCR and kept productive beta chains. Rows with one shared CDR3 protein collapse into an entry with the most common genes and DNA. Here the sample has a few hundred thousand distinct CDR3 sequences; just under 70% occur a single time. In total, the top ten clones hold 3.5% to 4.5% of the sample. The specimen sequenced was sorted CD4+, CD8+, or CD8+CD57+ T cells (not recorded which) from PBMCs. The receptors derive from a human donor in good health, serving as a control.

In this sample, this clonotype turned up once. Mismatch with germline at one junction end may stem from a read error. The chain couples TRBV15 to TRBJ1-1; D unresolved. The CDR3 extends over 14 amino acids. CDR1 is LNHNV and CDR2 is YYDKDF in the germline V gene (reference sequence). DNA for the CDR3: TGTGCCAGCAGCAGAGTGCGCGACGGCGGTGAGGCTTTCTTT. Amino acid sequence: CASSRVRDGGEAFF.

About this clonotype: This is likely a read error, given that the CDR3 carries no conserved phenylalanine or tryptophan at its end. The limits of the CDR3 on the DNA are not certain, so only TCRdb's listed CDR3 is given. The gene calls are TRBV15 and TRBJ2-3; no check of the table's D call, TRBD1, against the DNA was made. Germline CDR1 is LNHNV and CDR2 is YYDKDF (reference sequence). Counting both end residues, the CDR3 totals 16 amino acids. The CDR3 loop is CASSRGQVVAAAFFYQ.

This clonotype was seen only once. The chain employs TRBV9 and TRBJ2-7; D uncertain. The ends were cut back, 3 bases at V and 2 bases at J, with 30 bases in the middle. This CDR3 has 20 residues. The germline V gene encodes CDR1 SGDLS and CDR2 YYNGEE. This CDR3 is CASSASGLASYELSAYEQYF. For the CDR3, the DNA is TGTGCCAGCAGCGCCAGTGGGCTGGCGAGCTACGAGCTGAGCGCCTACGAGCAGTACTTC.

Concerning this clonotype: Because it lacks the conserved phenylalanine or tryptophan at the end, this CDR3 is likely a read error. The chain couples TRBV10-1 to TRBJ2-2; no definite D call. Looked up from germline, CDR1 is WNHNN and CDR2 is SYGVQD (reference sequence). This CDR3 region has 15 residues. The CDR3 bases are TGCGCCATCAGTGTTTCAGTGAATCAGCCCGGGGAGCTGTTTTAT. Protein product: CAISVSVNQPGELFY.

The table lists this clonotype with many counts. This chain uses TRBV19 with TRBJ2-1; 12 nucleotides align to TRBD2. V trimming: 6 bases; J trimming: 5 bases; junction bases outside the gene matches: 5. CDR1 and CDR2 from the germline V gene are LNHDA and SQIVND (reference sequence). CDR3 size: 15 residues. DNA for the CDR3: TGTGCCAGTAGAGCCGGGACTAGCGGGCACAATGAGCAGTTCTTC. This codes for CASRAGTSGHNEQFF.

The genes are TRBV20-1 and TRBJ1-2; no firm D call. V lost 3 bases and J 12 bases, leaving 17 bases between the germline ends. The CDR3 totals 12 residues. Per the germline V gene, CDR1 is DFQATT and CDR2 is SNEGSKA (reference sequence). The CDR3 DNA is TGCAGTGCTAGCGAGGCACGTAGCACAGACACCTTC. This sequence encodes CSASEARSTDTF.

The chain uses TRBV30 and TRBJ1-6; TRBD1 is a possible D gene (6 bases). CDR1 GTSNPN and CDR2 SVGIG come from the germline V gene (reference sequence). The CDR3 contains 12 residues. V was clipped by 5 bases and J by 10 bases, with 12 bases between them. The CDR3 here is CAWSRGQSPLHF. The DNA for the CDR3 is TGTGCCTGGTCCAGGGGTCAATCACCCCTCCACTTT.

The chain carries TRBV7-2 and TRBJ2-7; TRBD2 matches 8 bases. The germline V gene has CDR1 SGHTA and CDR2 FQGNSA. The CDR3 runs 18 residues. J gave up 2 bases and V 5 bases, and 17 bases lay outside the gene matches. Here the CDR3 DNA reads TGTGCCAGCAGCCCGCATGTCGGGGGGGGATTAGTCACCTACGAGCAGTACTTC. Its protein is CASSPHVGGGLVTYEQYF.

V gene TRBV12-3 or TRBV12-4 combines with J gene TRBJ1-6; TRBD1 matches 9 bases. Trimming removed 6 bases from V and 7 bases from J; junction bases left unmatched: 10. This CDR3 comprises 16 residues. The chain's CDR3 is CASSPPGQGLNSPLHF. The CDR3 DNA follows: TGTGCCAGCAGCCCGCCGGGACAGGGCCTCAATTCACCCCTCCACTTT.

The gene calls are TRBV19 and TRBJ2-1; 10 nucleotides align to TRBD2. Per germline, CDR1 LNHDA and CDR2 SQIVND (reference sequence). V was pared by 4 bases and J by 5 bases, with 8 bases of the junction left unmatched. The CDR3 loop spans 16 amino acids. The CDR3 DNA reads as TGTGCCAGTAGTACCCTCATAGCGGGGGGCAACAATGAGCAGTTCTTC. Amino acid sequence: CASSTLIAGGNNEQFF. Supplemented by reference TRBV19 and TRBJ2-1, the full variable domain reads DGGITQSPKYLFRKEGQNVTLSCEQNLNHDAMYWYRQDPGQGLRLIYYSQIVNDFQKGDIAEGYSVSREKKESFPLTVTSAQKNPTAFYLCASSTLIAGGNNEQFFGPGTRLTVL.

This clonotype came up many times. The V and J genes are TRBV27 and TRBJ2-1; 8 bases are shared with TRBD2. V lost 6 bases, J lost 10 bases, and 14 bases stayed unmatched. The germline V gene encodes CDR1 MNHEY and CDR2 SMNVEV (reference sequence). This CDR3 comprises 15 residues. CDR3 bases: TGTGCCAGCAGGCAGACCGGGACTAGACAATCCGAGCAGTTCTTC. It codes for CASRQTGTRQSEQFF.

The chain is built from TRBV4-3 and TRBJ1-2, with TRBD1 as a possible D gene (5 bases). The CDR3 is 14 amino acids. Per the germline V gene, CDR1 is LGHNA and CDR2 is YSLEER. Trimming left V 6 bases short and J 6 bases short, with 17 bases between. CDR3 coding DNA: TGCGCCAGCAGTTCCGGAATCAGGGCGGATGGCTACACCTTC. Its protein product is CASSSGIRADGYTF.

The V and J genes are TRBV7-9 and TRBJ1-2, with D possibly matching TRBD1 (6 bases). There are 12 residues in the CDR3. The V gene lost 2 bases and the J gene lost 8 bases, with 9 bases spanning the gap. CDR1 is SEHNR and CDR2 is FQNEAQ in the germline V gene (reference sequence). The CDR3 DNA reads as TGTGCCAGCAGCTTAAAGGGGGAGGGCTACACCTTC. Translated, it gives CASSLKGEGYTF.

This clonotype was counted at least ten times. CDR3 in amino acids: CASSYGRDKRTSSYNEQFF. The CDR3 DNA reads as TGTGCCAGCAGTTACGGAAGGGACAAGCGGACGAGCTCCTACAATGAGCAGTTCTTC. V and J are TRBV6-5 and TRBJ2-1; a weak D match, TRBD1 (6 bases). The CDR3 is 19 residues long. V lost 2 bases and J 0 bases, leaving 20 bases between the germline ends. Germline loops: CDR1 MNHEY, CDR2 SVGAGI.

This chain connects TRBV20-1 to TRBJ1-1, with 9 bases aligning to TRBD1. The CDR3 loop spans 13 amino acids. Germline values: CDR1 DFQATT, CDR2 SNEGSKA (reference sequence). V trimming: 4 bases; J trimming: 9 bases; junction bases outside the gene matches: 9. The CDR3 region is CSATSTGQGKAFF. In nucleotides, the CDR3 is TGCAGTGCTACCTCCACTGGACAGGGGAAAGCTTTCTTT.

The chain carries TRBV7-3 and TRBJ1-2; 8 bases are shared with TRBD1. This CDR3 has 14 residues. CDR1 is SGHTA, CDR2 FQGTGA, per germline. The junction had 8 bases not matched to a gene; V was cut back by 5 bases and J by 6 bases. This CDR3 reads CASSGNRGSHGYTF. The CDR3 DNA follows: TGTGCCAGCAGCGGGAACAGGGGGAGTCATGGCTACACCTTC.

Written as DNA, the CDR3 is TGTGCCAGCAGCTTAGCGTCGGGGGGGCAGACCGGGGAGTTCTTC. Encoded protein: CASSLASGGQTGEFF. The chain employs TRBV7-2 and TRBJ2-1; 8 nucleotides align to TRBD2. This CDR3 comprises 15 residues. The germline V gene has CDR1 SGHTA and CDR2 FQGNSA. Trimming cost V 0 bases and J 14 bases; bases outside gene matches: 12.